These T cell receptor beta chains were read from a single sample in a study of blood T cell repertoires in COVID-19. TCRdb's table, derived via immunoSEQ multiplex PCR, lists solely in-frame clones and lacks some. The table has under 250,000 clones, 84% seen once. Sequencing was carried out using peripheral blood. These receptors came from a man aged 45 to 65 with active or convalescent COVID-19. CDR3s include the opening cysteine and the closing phenylalanine or tryptophan. D genes are given only for firm matches. The size field is filled for only some rows; it gives once, few, many or a size class.

v_call	d_call	j_call	clone_size	cdr3_aa	cdr3_nt
TRBV12-5	-	TRBJ2-5	-	CASGLQRGETQYF	TGTGCTAGTGGTCTACAAAGAGGAGAGACCCAGTACTTC
TRBV5-1	-	TRBJ2-1	-	CASSLGDSSYNEQFF	TGCGCCAGCAGCTTGGGTGACAGTTCCTACAATGAGCAGTTCTTC
TRBV14	TRBD1	TRBJ1-2	-	CASRFTGAYGYTF	TGTGCCAGCAGGTTCACAGGGGCCTATGGCTACACCTTC
TRBV20-1	TRBD2	TRBJ2-1	-	CSASIWGAGRNEQFF	TGCAGTGCTAGTATTTGGGGAGCGGGGAGGAATGAGCAGTTCTTC
TRBV7-9	TRBD2	TRBJ2-3	-	CASSKSGVSTDTQYF	TGTGCCAGCAGCAAAAGCGGGGTTAGCACAGATACGCAGTATTTT
TRBV7-8	-	TRBJ1-1	-	CASSLGSGLGTNTEAFF	TGTGCCAGCAGCTTAGGGAGCGGATTGGGCACGAACACTGAAGCTTTCTTT
TRBV13	-	TRBJ1-3	-	CASSTLRGYSSGNTIYF	TGTGCCAGCAGCACCCTTAGGGGCTACAGCTCTGGAAACACCATATATTTT
TRBV5-1	-	TRBJ1-2	-	CASSLDTPNYGYTF	TGCGCCAGCAGCCTGGACACCCCGAACTATGGCTACACCTTC
TRBV27	-	TRBJ1-1	-	CASSLSRVGSNTEAFF	TGTGCCAGCAGTTTATCCAGGGTTGGCAGTAACACTGAAGCTTTCTTT
TRBV4-1	-	TRBJ1-1	-	CASSLTQGNTEAFF	TGCGCCAGCAGCCTAACTCAGGGGAACACTGAAGCTTTCTTT
TRBV4-2	-	TRBJ2-7	-	CASSQDGQTNYEQYF	TGTGCCAGCAGCCAAGATGGACAGACCAACTACGAGCAGTACTTC
TRBV7-3	-	TRBJ1-2	-	CASSLWGGPSSGYTF	TGTGCCAGCAGCTTATGGGGAGGACCCAGCTCTGGCTACACCTTC
TRBV30	TRBD1	TRBJ1-3	-	CAYLGAGTVENTIYF	TGTGCCTACCTAGGTGCCGGGACAGTGGAAAACACCATATATTTT
TRBV7-6	TRBD1	TRBJ2-7	few	CASSLSGQGALEQYF	TGTGCCAGCAGCTTATCGGGACAGGGTGCCCTCGAGCAGTACTTC
TRBV9	TRBD1	TRBJ1-3	-	CASSEGQAGNTIYF	TGTGCCAGCAGCGAGGGACAGGCTGGAAACACCATATATTTT
TRBV19	-	TRBJ2-1	few	CASSMIGDEQFF	TGTGCCAGTAGTATGATCGGGGATGAGCAGTTCTTC
TRBV6-5	-	TRBJ2-7	-	CASSYGGGTSSYEQYF	TGTGCCAGCAGTTACGGTGGGGGGACGAGCTCCTACGAGCAGTACTTC